The sequence of this TCR beta chain was determined in a study of blood T cells in healthy people across ages. Using a J-beta primer mix together with a sample-barcoded 5' primer, a second PCR was run for roughly 6 to 11 cycles. The yield of each sample was at least 3 million CDR3-containing paired-end reads. Each CDR3 protein is one row after TCRdb ran MiXCR on the 5' RACE reads. The data show 980,000 or so distinct CDR3 sequences, 48% seen once. Ten milliliters was the volume of peripheral blood drawn from each donor. CDR1 is MNHNY and CDR2 is SVGAGI in the germline V gene (reference sequence). V shed 7 bases and J shed 4 bases, with 19 bases lying between them. The CDR3 spans 15 residues.

Sequencing was carried out using blood. The receptor was isolated from a man aged 30-40 years in good health. The gene calls are TRBV6-6 and TRBJ1-2, with D perhaps matching TRBD1 (5 bases). In DNA form, the CDR3 reads TGTGCCAGCATAGGGACCGCGTATTGGGTCTATGGCTACACCTTC. The encoded protein is CASIGTAYWVYGYTF.